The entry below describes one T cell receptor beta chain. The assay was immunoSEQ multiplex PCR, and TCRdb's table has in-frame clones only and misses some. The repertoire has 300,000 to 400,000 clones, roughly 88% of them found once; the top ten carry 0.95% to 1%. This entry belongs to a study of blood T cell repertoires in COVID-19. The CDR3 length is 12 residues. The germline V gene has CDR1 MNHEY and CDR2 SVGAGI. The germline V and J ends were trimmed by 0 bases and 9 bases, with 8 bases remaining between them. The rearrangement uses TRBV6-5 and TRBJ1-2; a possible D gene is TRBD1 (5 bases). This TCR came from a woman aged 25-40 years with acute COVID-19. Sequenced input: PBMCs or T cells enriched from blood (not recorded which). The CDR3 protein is CASSYSGGSYTF. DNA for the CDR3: TGTGCCAGCAGTTACTCGGGGGGAAGCTACACCTTC.